A selection of T cell receptor beta chains follows, all from one sample in a study of blood T cells in healthy people across ages. Via MiXCR, TCRdb re-called the 5' RACE reads, giving one row per CDR3 protein. Of about 2 million distinct CDR3 sequences listed, 40% to 55% are singletons. Sequencing was done on a sample of blood. The source is a woman aged 40 to 55 in good health. Both conserved end residues are part of each CDR3. The D gene is left open where the match is weak. Only part of the rows carry a size: once, few, many, or a class if the clone is expanded.

-	few	TRBV20-1	TRBJ2-3	TGCAGTGCTAGAGTAGCCTATCCAGCTAGCACAGATACGCAGTATTTT	CSARVAYPASTDTQYF
TRBD2	-	TRBV20-1	TRBJ2-7	TGCAGTGCTAGGGGACTAGTCTCCGAGCAGTACTTC	CSARGLVSEQYF
-	few	TRBV6-5	TRBJ2-4	TGTGCCAGCAGTTACTCGACAGTGGCGGCCAAAAACATTCAGTACTTC	CASSYSTVAAKNIQYF
-	-	TRBV6-2/TRBV6-3	TRBJ2-1	TGTGCCAGCAGTTTTTTACCGTCTGAGCAGTTCTTC	CASSFLPSEQFF
-	once	TRBV20-1	TRBJ2-1	TGCAGTGTTCTAGACGGAGGGGGGACTCAGTTCTTC	CSVLDGGGTQFF
TRBD1	-	TRBV7-3	TRBJ2-1	TGTGCCAGCAGCCCGGACAGGAGTAACAATGAGCAGTTCTTC	CASSPDRSNNEQFF
-	few	TRBV7-2	TRBJ2-3	TGTGCCAGCAGCCTACTACGTGTGGGGGGGCCCTTAGATACGCAGTATTTT	CASSLLRVGGPLDTQYF
TRBD1	once	TRBV5-1	TRBJ2-1	TGCGCCAGCAGCCCGGGACAGGTTTGGGATGAGCAGTTCTTC	CASSPGQVWDEQFF
TRBD2	-	TRBV15	TRBJ2-1	TGTGCCACCAGCAGGTCCGGGACTAGCGGGGGATCGACCTACAATGAGCAGTTCTTC	CATSRSGTSGGSTYNEQFF
-	-	TRBV18	TRBJ2-1	TGTGCCAGCTCACCACGACAAAGATACAATGAGCAGTTCTTC	CASSPRQRYNEQFF
TRBD1	many	TRBV7-2	TRBJ2-5	TGTGCCAGCAGCCGGGACAGCCAAGAGACCCAGTACTTC	CASSRDSQETQYF
-	-	TRBV3-1	TRBJ2-3	TGTGCCAGCAGCCAGGTCGGGTTTGCAGATACGCAGTATTTT	CASSQVGFADTQYF
-	-	TRBV20-1	TRBJ1-2	TGCAGTGCTAGATGGCAAGACTATGGCTACACCTTC	CSARWQDYGYTF
-	-	TRBV18	TRBJ1-2	TGTGCCAGCTCACGGGACACAACAATAACTAACTATGGCTACACCTTC	CASSRDTTITNYGYTF
-	-	TRBV25-1	TRBJ2-3	TGTGCCAGCAGTGATTATGACAGCACAGATACGCAGTATTTT	CASSDYDSTDTQYF
-	-	TRBV18	TRBJ2-1	TGTGCCAGCTCACCCGGACGGGAAGTCAATGAGCAGTTCTTC	CASSPGREVNEQFF
-	few	TRBV7-2	TRBJ2-1	TGTGCCAGCAGCCCCTTGAGTCGGAATGAGCAGTTCTTC	CASSPLSRNEQFF
TRBD1	-	TRBV7-2	TRBJ1-2	TGTGCCAGCAGCTCGGGACAGGGTCCAAAGGTGGGCTACACCTTC	CASSSGQGPKVGYTF
-	-	TRBV27	TRBJ1-2	TGTGCCAGCAAAACTCAAGGCGGCTATGGCTACACCTTC	CASKTQGGYGYTF
TRBD1	-	TRBV4-1	TRBJ1-2	TGCGCCAGCAGCCAAGATCTTGCGACCCCCAGGGGGGGTCACGGATATGGCTACACCTTC	CASSQDLATPRGGHGYGYTF
TRBD1	-	TRBV28	TRBJ2-1	TGTGCCAGCAACCCACAGGGGGGAAATGAGCAGTTCTTC	CASNPQGGNEQFF
-	-	TRBV27	TRBJ2-3	TGTGCCAGCAGTTCTAAACCAGATACGCAGTATTTT	CASSSKPDTQYF
-	-	TRBV18	TRBJ2-1	TGTGCCAGCTCACCCAAGGGCACAAGCTCCTACAATGAGCAGTTCTTC	CASSPKGTSSYNEQFF
-	many	TRBV12-3/TRBV12-4	TRBJ2-7	TGTGCCAGCAGTCGAGGGTCCTACGAGCAGTACTTC	CASSRGSYEQYF
TRBD2	-	TRBV7-9	TRBJ2-1	TGTGCCAGCAAGATAGGACTAGCGGGGGGGCTAGAAAATGAGCAGTTCTTC	CASKIGLAGGLENEQFF
TRBD1	few	TRBV11-2	TRBJ2-5	TGTGCCAGCAGCGTTGACAGGGGGAGGGGGAACCAAGAGACCCAGTACTTC	CASSVDRGRGNQETQYF
-	few	TRBV24-1	TRBJ2-3	TGTGCCACCAGTGACCCCATTCATACGCAGTATTTT	CATSDPIHTQYF
TRBD1	-	TRBV4-3	TRBJ2-7	TGCGCCAGCAGCCAAGAGCTACAGGGGGCAGGTTACGAGCAGTACTTC	CASSQELQGAGYEQYF
TRBD1	-	TRBV6-5	TRBJ1-2	TGTGCCAGCAGTGCAACCGGGACAGTGGGGTATGGCTACACCTTC	CASSATGTVGYGYTF
TRBD1	-	TRBV5-6	TRBJ1-6	TGTGCCAGCAGCCCGGACAGGGGGCGAAAGAATTCACCCCTCCACTTT	CASSPDRGRKNSPLHF
TRBD2	few	TRBV7-2	TRBJ2-3	TGTGCCAGCAGCCTTCAAAGTAGCGGGTACTACACAGATACGCAGTATTTT	CASSLQSSGYYTDTQYF
TRBD2	-	TRBV5-1	TRBJ2-7	TGCGCCAGCAGCTTGGCTAGCGGGGGGGCTTCCTACGAGCAGTACTTC	CASSLASGGASYEQYF
-	-	TRBV10-1	TRBJ2-7	TGCGCCAGCAGTGGCAACGGGAGTTTAACCTACGAGCAGTACTTC	CASSGNGSLTYEQYF
-	-	TRBV7-2	TRBJ2-5	TGTGCCAGCAGCTTGCGGACAGACCCACGGGAGACCCAGTACTTC	CASSLRTDPRETQYF
-	-	TRBV7-2	TRBJ2-5	TGTGCCAGCAGCTTAGGGAGCCCGGGGGGCGAGACCCAGTACTTC	CASSLGSPGGETQYF